This TCR beta chain was found in a study of blood T cell repertoires in COVID-19. Study-level information: Sites in the United States, Italy and Spain provided acute and convalescent COVID-19 samples. PBMCs, B-cell-depleted T cells, or T cells provided the cDNA or gDNA that made up the material.

This CDR3 contains 14 residues. V lost 2 bases and J lost 2, with 7 bases in between. The V gene's germline CDR1 is SGHRS and CDR2 YFSETQ. This clone was seen a single time. The table came from immunoSEQ multiplex PCR; TCRdb's copy has only in-frame clones and leaves some out. The sample has roughly 240,000 clones; about four fifths are singletons. Enrolled through a virtual design, the participants were between 18 and 89 years of age and came from some 26 US areas. This TCR was sampled from a woman between 40 and 50 years old who had been exposed to COVID-19. Source material: PBMCs or T cells enriched from blood (not recorded which). The rearrangement links TRBV5-1 to TRBJ2-2; D is unclear. The CDR3 reads CASSLEHNTGELFF. The DNA for the CDR3 is TGCGCCAGCAGCTTAGAACACAACACCGGGGAGCTGTTTTTT.